Listed here is a single T cell receptor beta chain. Its antigen is still unknown. Nothing much larger sits one base from this clone, and base qualities are not available. V loses 6 bases at its end and J loses 1 base; junction bases beyond the gene matches: 23. According to the germline V gene, CDR1 reads SNHLY and CDR2 reads FYNNEI. Including cysteine and phenylalanine, the CDR3 has 21 amino acids. The kept DNA is CDR3 alone, 63 bases in frame from the first base. The immunoSEQ Assay, a bias-controlled multiplex PCR, was used to amplify TCRbeta CDR3 regions from genomic DNA. The published analysis was carried out like this. The number of nucleated cells in each sample was estimated from the amplification of reference gene primers within the assay. Sequence reads were collapsed and filtered to measure the absolute abundance of every unique TCRbeta CDR3 rearrangement. For each sample, productive Simpson clonality was calculated as the square root of Simpson's diversity index across productive rearrangements. TCRdb obtained this table from immuneACCESS and retained in-frame rearrangements with V and J assigned. These tables miss some clones; where compared with another copy, unresolved V genes account for less than half of the shortfall, and the remainder is unexplained. That table gives V, J and clone size, and the DNA gave D and trimming. The sample table shows 55,000 to 70,000 clones, and around 76% are seen once. Roughly 5.3% of the sample belongs to the ten largest clones.

The data belong to a study of blood T cell repertoires in COVID-19 (dated by TCRdb to 2020 to 2021). Broadly, across the study: Collaborator samples came from the United States, Italy and Spain and covered acute and convalescent phases of COVID-19. Nearly every sample came with metadata listing a de-identified subject ID, COVID-19 status, age in years and sex. Where available, HLA class I and class II types were taken from metadata supplied by the sample provider and were not determined by assay-based typing. The samples were drawn from the first 160 participants of the ongoing ImmuneRACE study and from over 950 subjects provided by 6 global collaborators. The repertoires were made available in a free public database intended to serve as a resource for research on the immune response to SARS-CoV-2. The prospective study material was composed of cDNA or gDNA derived from T cells, B-cell-depleted T cells, or PBMCs. Deeply sampled blood TCRbeta repertoires from subjects exposed to, actively infected with, or recovered from COVID-19 were included in the dataset. The full study reports these points: The amount of clinical and demographic metadata varied by source and participant and was provided uncurated.

Each collaborating institution followed its own protocols to collect whole blood in K2EDTA tubes. For TCRbeta analysis, collaborators shipped samples as frozen whole blood, isolated PBMCs, or DNA extracted from either of those sample types. This receptor was identified in a human donor in a cohort sampled during active COVID-19. Here the chain combines TRBV2 and TRBJ1-3, and 8 bases in between align with TRBD1. What was sequenced was peripheral blood. The sequence in DNA is TGTGCCAGCAGGGGGGATCCTCCGGGACAGGTGAACGTTGTGTCTGGAAACACCATATATTTT. This yields the protein CASRGDPPGQVNVVSGNTIYF.